The 18 T cell receptor beta chains presented below share a single source sample, sequenced in a study of blood T cell repertoires in COVID-19. Produced via immunoSEQ multiplex PCR; TCRdb's table is partial and in-frame only. The table shows over 350,000 clones, with more than 85% occurring only once. The sample was peripheral blood. The receptor source for this set is a woman aged 30 to 39 with acute or convalescent COVID-19.

The chain links TRBV19 to TRBJ1-2; tentatively, D is TRBD1 (6 bases). Trimming took off 4 bases at V and 8 bases at J, with 17 bases between the two ends. CDR1 is LNHDA, CDR2 SQIVND, per germline (reference sequence). The CDR3 runs 14 residues. CDR3 sequence (DNA): TGTGCCAGTAGTAGTCGGGGGGCGACCGGCGGCTACACCTTC. Protein: CASSSRGATGGYTF. Using reference TRBV19 and TRBJ1-2 for the parts outside the CDR3, the full variable domain is DGGITQSPKYLFRKEGQNVTLSCEQNLNHDAMYWYRQDPGQGLRLIYYSQIVNDFQKGDIAEGYSVSREKKESFPLTVTSAQKNPTAFYLCASSSRGATGGYTFGSGTRLTVV.

The chain carries TRBV2 and TRBJ1-6; no firm D call. Germline lookup yields CDR1 SNHLY and CDR2 FYNNEI. V gave up 2 bases and J gave up 2 bases, with 10 bases separating them. The CDR3 is 16 residues long. CDR3 nucleotide sequence: TGTGCCAGCAGTGAAATTGGCAGAACCTATAATTCACCCCTCCACTTT. Amino acids: CASSEIGRTYNSPLHF. Full variable domain (remainder filled in from reference TRBV2 and TRBJ1-6): EPEVTQTPSHQVTQMGQEVILRCVPISNHLYFYWYRQILGQKVEFLVSFYNNEISEKSEIFDDQFSVERPDGSNFTLKIRSTKLEDSAMYFCASSEIGRTYNSPLHFGNGTRLTVT.

The V gene is TRBV28, the J gene TRBJ1-6, with unresolved D. The CDR3 length is 15 residues. CDR1 is MDHEN and CDR2 is SYDVKM in the germline V gene. Trimming removed 5 bases from V and 0 bases from J, with 8 bases in between. DNA for the CDR3: TGTGCCAGCAGTCAGGTTAGCTCCTATAATTCACCCCTCCACTTT. Translated, it gives CASSQVSSYNSPLHF.

V is TRBV29-1 and J is TRBJ1-1; D is unclear. This CDR3 is built from 14 residues. V lost 7 bases and J 7 bases, leaving 22 bases between the germline ends. Germline-derived CDR1 and CDR2 are SQVTM and ANQGSEA. In DNA form, the CDR3 reads TGCAGCGCTCCCTCCGGGAGGTTGGTCGGTGAAGCTTTCTTT. Encoded protein: CSAPSGRLVGEAFF.

This chain links TRBV7-3 with TRBJ2-7; D ambiguous. Per the germline V gene, CDR1 is SGHTA and CDR2 is FQGTGA. Trimming cost V 5 bases and J 6 bases, with 14 bases left between them. The CDR3 runs to 13 residues. This CDR3 is CASSLTTLAEQYF. CDR3 coding DNA: TGTGCCAGCAGCCTCACGACTCTTGCCGAGCAGTACTTC.

The chain carries TRBV6-5 and TRBJ1-5; a possible D gene is TRBD1 (5 bases). V was clipped by 8 bases and J by 5 bases, with 19 bases between them. The CDR3 sequence is 15 residues long. Germline values: CDR1 MNHEY, CDR2 SVGAGI. Written as DNA, the CDR3 is TGTGCCAGCTGGGCCGAGACAGAAAAAGATCAGCCCCAGCATTTT. Its translation: CASWAETEKDQPQHF.

The CDR3 here is CSVEKSGGPTDTQYF. As DNA, the CDR3 is TGCAGCGTTGAAAAGAGCGGGGGACCCACAGATACGCAGTATTTT. The rearrangement links TRBV29-1 to TRBJ2-3, with 8 bases fitting TRBD2. The CDR3 spans 15 residues. Germline CDR1 SQVTM, CDR2 ANQGSEA. V shed 2 bases and J 2 bases; nucleotides not matched to a gene: 6.

V is TRBV9 and J is TRBJ1-6, with 10 bases matching TRBD1. Germline V lookup: CDR1 SGDLS, CDR2 YYNGEE. Losses at the gene ends were 1 base for V and 10 bases for J; bases not matched to a gene: 5. This CDR3 has 15 amino acids. CDR3 bases: TGTGCCAGCAGCGTACTGGGACAGGGGCCCTCACCCCTCCACTTT. This encodes CASSVLGQGPSPLHF.

The chain is built from TRBV5-1 and TRBJ1-1, with D possibly matching TRBD1 (6 bases). CDR3 length equals 16 residues. V was trimmed by 2 bases and J by 4 bases, leaving 18 bases between them. CDR1 and CDR2 (germline): SGHRS, YFSETQ. The CDR3 spells CASSFMAWGRSTEAFF. CDR3 nucleotide sequence: TGCGCCAGCAGCTTTATGGCTTGGGGGCGGAGCACTGAAGCTTTCTTT.

V gene TRBV2 combines with J gene TRBJ1-3; 7 nucleotides line up with TRBD1. Germline loops: CDR1 SNHLY, CDR2 FYNNEI. The CDR3 covers 14 residues. With 3 bases clipped from V and 8 bases from J, the junction kept 7 bases outside the gene matches. CDR3 amino acids: CASSDEVRGDTIYF. The DNA for the CDR3 is TGTGCCAGCAGTGACGAGGTCAGGGGGGACACCATATATTTT. The whole variable domain, filled in from reference TRBV2 and TRBJ1-3, reads EPEVTQTPSHQVTQMGQEVILRCVPISNHLYFYWYRQILGQKVEFLVSFYNNEISEKSEIFDDQFSVERPDGSNFTLKIRSTKLEDSAMYFCASSDEVRGDTIYFGEGSWLTVV.

The rearrangement uses TRBV10-3 and TRBJ2-7; D call uncertain. Germline V gene data show CDR1 as ENHRY and CDR2 as SYGVKD. The CDR3 sequence is 15 residues long. V was cut by 2 bases and J by 5 bases, with 16 bases left in between. Here the CDR3 reads CAISEPTLSVNEQYF. The CDR3 DNA follows: TGTGCCATCAGTGAGCCGACTCTCTCAGTCAACGAGCAGTACTTC.

This clone was picked up a small number of times. This chain connects TRBV10-1 to TRBJ1-2, with 7 bases fitting TRBD1. Looked up from germline, CDR1 is WNHNN and CDR2 is SYGVQD (reference sequence). V shed 7 bases, J shed 2 bases, and the junction held 4 bases outside the gene matches. The CDR3 is 13 residues long. CDR3 protein: CASTPDRNYGYTF. The CDR3, as DNA: TGCGCCAGCACCCCGGACAGGAACTATGGCTACACCTTC.

This sequence joins TRBV19 and TRBJ2-2; D not resolved. CDR1 LNHDA and CDR2 SQIVND come from the germline V gene (reference sequence). Trimming removed 6 bases at V and 8 bases at J, with 16 bases between. The CDR3 spans 14 residues. As DNA, the CDR3 is TGTGCCAGTAGCCCAACGGAGCTCTCTGGGGAGCTGTTTTTT. This codes for CASSPTELSGELFF.

This sequence joins TRBV7-8 and TRBJ2-5, with unresolved D. V was trimmed by 2 bases and J by 4 bases, leaving 11 bases between them. The CDR3 covers 14 residues. CDR1 and CDR2 from the germline V gene are SGHVS and FQNEAQ. In nucleotides, the CDR3 is TGTGCCAGCAGCTTACAGAGTAGCTCAGAGACCCAGTACTTC. Translated, it gives CASSLQSSSETQYF. The full variable domain, with the rest looked up from reference TRBV7-8 and TRBJ2-5, is GAGVSQSPRYKVAKRGQDVALRCDPISGHVSLFWYQQALGQGPEFLTYFQNEAQLDKSGLPSDRFFAERPEGSVSTLKIQRTQQEDSAVYLCASSLQSSSETQYFGPGTRLLVL.

CDR3 region: CASSPPQGTAYEQYF. The CDR3 DNA is TGTGCCAGCAGCCCCCCACAGGGCACGGCCTACGAGCAGTACTTC. The chain employs TRBV11-3 and TRBJ2-7, with a tentative D call TRBD1 (6 bases). V lost 5 bases and J lost 2, with 16 bases in between. The CDR3 consists of 15 residues. Germline CDR1 is SGHNT and CDR2 is YENEEA. The full variable domain, with the rest looked up from reference TRBV11-3 and TRBJ2-7, is EAGVVQSPRYKIIEKKQPVAFWCNPISGHNTLYWYLQNLGQGPELLIRYENEEAVDDSQLPKDRFSAERLKGVDSTLKIQPAELGDSAVYLCASSPPQGTAYEQYFGPGTRLTVT.

The J gene is TRBJ2-3, the V gene TRBV6-2 or TRBV6-3, with D hard to call. CDR1 and CDR2 (germline): MNHEY, SVGEGT. V was cut by 1 base and J by 0 bases, with 14 bases left in between. This CDR3 spans 17 amino acids. The CDR3 protein is CASSYFRSLLSTDTQYF. CDR3 DNA: TGTGCCAGCAGTTACTTCAGGTCCCTTCTTAGCACAGATACGCAGTATTTT.

On this clone itself: Different DNA sequences within this sample yield the same CDR3. V and J are TRBV18 and TRBJ2-3, with 8 bases lining up with TRBD1. Germline lookup yields CDR1 KGHSH and CDR2 LQKENI. This CDR3 comprises 14 residues. V shed 3 bases and J 2 bases; nucleotides not matched to a gene: 1. CDR3 bases: TGTGCCAGCTCACCGACAGGGGCCACAGATACGCAGTATTTT. Protein product: CASSPTGATDTQYF.

The rearrangement joins TRBV28 to TRBJ1-6; D gene uncertain. Trimming cost V 3 bases and J 6 bases, with 15 bases left between them. The length of the CDR3 is 16 residues. CDR1 is MDHEN and CDR2 is SYDVKM in the germline V gene. CDR3 loop: CASSFVSAGANSPLHF. The CDR3 nucleotides read TGTGCCAGCAGTTTTGTATCAGCCGGAGCTAATTCACCCCTCCACTTT. Combining the CDR3 with reference TRBV28 and TRBJ1-6 gives the whole variable domain DVKVTQSSRYLVKRTGEKVFLECVQDMDHENMFWYRQDPGLGLRLIYFSYDVKMKEKGDIPEGYSVSREKKERFSLILESASTNQTSMYLCASSFVSAGANSPLHFGNGTRLTVT.